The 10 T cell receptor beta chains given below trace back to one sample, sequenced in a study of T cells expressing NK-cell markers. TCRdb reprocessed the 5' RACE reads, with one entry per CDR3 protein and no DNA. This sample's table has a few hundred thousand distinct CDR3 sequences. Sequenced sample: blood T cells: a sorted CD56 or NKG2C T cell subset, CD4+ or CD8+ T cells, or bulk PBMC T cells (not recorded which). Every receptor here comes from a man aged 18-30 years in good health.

The CDR3 loop is CSVDSQGAHEQFF. The genes are TRBV29-1 and TRBJ2-1; TCRdb selects TRBD1, and the lack of DNA leaves this call unchecked. This CDR3 contains 13 residues. Germline-derived CDR1 and CDR2 are SQVTM and ANQGSEA.

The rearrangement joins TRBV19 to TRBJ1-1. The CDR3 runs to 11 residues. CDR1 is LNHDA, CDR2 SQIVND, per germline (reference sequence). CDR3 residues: CASEVNTEAFF.

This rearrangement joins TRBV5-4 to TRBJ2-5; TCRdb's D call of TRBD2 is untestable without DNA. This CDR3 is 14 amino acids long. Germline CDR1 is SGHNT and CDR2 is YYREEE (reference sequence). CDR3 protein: CASRSSRGRETQYF.

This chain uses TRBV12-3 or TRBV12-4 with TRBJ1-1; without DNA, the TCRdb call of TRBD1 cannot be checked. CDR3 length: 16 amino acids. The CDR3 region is CASSPPGTRRNTEAFF.

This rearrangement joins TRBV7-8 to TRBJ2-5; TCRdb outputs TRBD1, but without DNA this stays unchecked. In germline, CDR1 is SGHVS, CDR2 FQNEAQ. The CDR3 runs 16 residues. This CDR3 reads CASSPLRGGLQETQYF.

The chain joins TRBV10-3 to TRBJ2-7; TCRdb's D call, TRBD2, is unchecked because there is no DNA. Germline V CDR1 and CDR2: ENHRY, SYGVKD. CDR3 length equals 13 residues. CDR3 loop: CAIGWTSSYELYF.

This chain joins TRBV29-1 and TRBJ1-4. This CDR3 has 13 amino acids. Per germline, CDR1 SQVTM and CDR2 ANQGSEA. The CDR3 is CSVGSGQYEKLFF.

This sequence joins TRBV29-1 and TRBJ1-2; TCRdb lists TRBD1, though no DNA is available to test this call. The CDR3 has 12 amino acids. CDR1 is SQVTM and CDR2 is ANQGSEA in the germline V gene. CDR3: CSATTGAGGYTF.

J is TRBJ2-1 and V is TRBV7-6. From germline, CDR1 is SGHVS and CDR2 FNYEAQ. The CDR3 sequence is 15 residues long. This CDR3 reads CASSLGGLGHNEQFF.

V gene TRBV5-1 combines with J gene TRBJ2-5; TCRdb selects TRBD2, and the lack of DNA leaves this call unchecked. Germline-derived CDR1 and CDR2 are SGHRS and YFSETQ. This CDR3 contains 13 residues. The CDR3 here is CASSAGLKETQYF.